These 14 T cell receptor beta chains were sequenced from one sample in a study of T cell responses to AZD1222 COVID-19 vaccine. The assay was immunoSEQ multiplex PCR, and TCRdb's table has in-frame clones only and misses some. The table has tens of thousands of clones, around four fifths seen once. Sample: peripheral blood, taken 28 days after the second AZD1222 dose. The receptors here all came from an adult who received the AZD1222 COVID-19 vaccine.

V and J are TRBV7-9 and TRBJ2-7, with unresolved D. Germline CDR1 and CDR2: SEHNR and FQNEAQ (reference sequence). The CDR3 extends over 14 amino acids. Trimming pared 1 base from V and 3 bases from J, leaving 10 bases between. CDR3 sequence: CASSLGRTSYEQYF. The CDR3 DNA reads TGTGCCAGCAGCTTAGGGCGGACCAGCTACGAGCAGTACTTC. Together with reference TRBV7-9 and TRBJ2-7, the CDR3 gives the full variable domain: DTGVSQNPRHKITKRGQNVTFRCDPISEHNRLYWYRQTLGQGPEFLTYFQNEAQLEKSRLLSDRFSAERPKGSFSTLEIQRTEQGDSAMYLCASSLGRTSYEQYFGPGTRLTVT.

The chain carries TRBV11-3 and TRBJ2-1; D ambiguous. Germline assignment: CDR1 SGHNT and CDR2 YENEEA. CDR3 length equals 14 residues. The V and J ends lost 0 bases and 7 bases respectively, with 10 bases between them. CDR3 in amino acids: CASSLDPSRNEQFF. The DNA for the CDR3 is TGTGCCAGCAGCTTAGACCCTAGTCGGAATGAGCAGTTCTTC.

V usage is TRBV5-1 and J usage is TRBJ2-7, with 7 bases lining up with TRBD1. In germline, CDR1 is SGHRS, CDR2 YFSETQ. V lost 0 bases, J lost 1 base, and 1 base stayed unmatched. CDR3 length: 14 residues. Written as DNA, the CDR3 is TGCGCCAGCAGCTTGGGACAGGGTTCCTACGAGCAGTACTTC. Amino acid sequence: CASSLGQGSYEQYF.

The CDR3 DNA follows: TGTGCCAGCAGCTTCCCAAAAGCCCCAACTAGCGGGAGTTTGGAGACCCAGTACTTC. Residues: CASSFPKAPTSGSLETQYF. This sequence joins TRBV7-9 and TRBJ2-5, with TRBD2 matching over 11 bases. CDR1 SEHNR and CDR2 FQNEAQ come from the germline V gene (reference sequence). The V and J ends lost 3 bases and 5 bases, in that order; junction bases with no gene match: 17. This CDR3 region has 19 residues.

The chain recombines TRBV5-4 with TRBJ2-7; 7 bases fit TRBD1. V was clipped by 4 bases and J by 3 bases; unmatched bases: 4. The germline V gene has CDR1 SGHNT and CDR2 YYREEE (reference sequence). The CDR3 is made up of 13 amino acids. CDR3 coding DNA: TGTGCCAGCAGCCCGGGACAGAACTACGAGCAGTACTTC. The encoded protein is CASSPGQNYEQYF.

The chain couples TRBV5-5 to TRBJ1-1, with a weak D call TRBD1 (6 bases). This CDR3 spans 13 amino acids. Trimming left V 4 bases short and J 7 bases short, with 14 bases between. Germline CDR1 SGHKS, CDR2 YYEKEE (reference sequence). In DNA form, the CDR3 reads TGTGCCAGCAGCACCCGACAGGCGGATGAAGCTTTCTTT. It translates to CASSTRQADEAFF.

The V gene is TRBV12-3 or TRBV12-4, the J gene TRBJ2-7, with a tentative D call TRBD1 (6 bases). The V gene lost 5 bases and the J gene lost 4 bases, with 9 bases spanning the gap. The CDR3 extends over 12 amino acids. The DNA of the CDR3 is TGTGCCAGCAGTCCAACAGGGTACGAGCAGTACTTC. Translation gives CASSPTGYEQYF.

CDR3 coding DNA: TGTGCCAGCAGGGACGGGGTAGGGATCACTGAAGCTTTCTTT. It translates to CASRDGVGITEAFF. The gene calls are TRBV2 and TRBJ1-1; D ambiguous. The germline V and J ends were trimmed by 6 bases and 4 bases, with 15 bases remaining between them. The CDR3 extends over 14 amino acids. CDR1 SNHLY and CDR2 FYNNEI come from the germline V gene.

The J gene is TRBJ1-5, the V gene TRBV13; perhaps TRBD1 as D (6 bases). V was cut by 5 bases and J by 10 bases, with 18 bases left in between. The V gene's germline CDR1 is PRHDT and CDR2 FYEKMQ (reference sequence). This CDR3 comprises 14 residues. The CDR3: CASSRRGEAIPQHF. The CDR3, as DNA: TGTGCCAGCAGCCGAAGGGGGGAAGCGATCCCCCAGCATTTT.

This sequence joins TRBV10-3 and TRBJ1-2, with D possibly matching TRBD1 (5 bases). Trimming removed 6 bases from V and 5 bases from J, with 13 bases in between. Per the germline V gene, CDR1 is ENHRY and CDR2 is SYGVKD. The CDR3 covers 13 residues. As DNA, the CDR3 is TGTGCCATCAGAGGGGATTTTGGATATGGCTACACCTTC. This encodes CAIRGDFGYGYTF.

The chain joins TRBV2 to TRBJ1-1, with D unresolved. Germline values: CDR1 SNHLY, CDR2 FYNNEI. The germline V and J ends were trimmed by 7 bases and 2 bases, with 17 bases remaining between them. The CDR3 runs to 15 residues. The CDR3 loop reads CASTPSWVDNTEAFF. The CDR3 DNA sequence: TGTGCCAGCACCCCCTCCTGGGTGGATAACACTGAAGCTTTCTTT.

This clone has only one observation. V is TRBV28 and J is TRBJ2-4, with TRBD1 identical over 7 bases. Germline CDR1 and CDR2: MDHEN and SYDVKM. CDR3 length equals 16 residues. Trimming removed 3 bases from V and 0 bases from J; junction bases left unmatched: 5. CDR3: CASSFPGTVAKNIQYF. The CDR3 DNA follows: TGTGCCAGCAGTTTCCCGGGGACAGTAGCCAAAAACATTCAGTACTTC.

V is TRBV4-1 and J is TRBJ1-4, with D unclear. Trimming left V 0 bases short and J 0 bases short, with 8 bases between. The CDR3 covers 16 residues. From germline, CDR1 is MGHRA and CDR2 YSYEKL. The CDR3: CASSQEGWATNEKLFF. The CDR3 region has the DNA TGCGCCAGCAGCCAAGAAGGCTGGGCAACTAATGAAAAACTGTTTTTT.

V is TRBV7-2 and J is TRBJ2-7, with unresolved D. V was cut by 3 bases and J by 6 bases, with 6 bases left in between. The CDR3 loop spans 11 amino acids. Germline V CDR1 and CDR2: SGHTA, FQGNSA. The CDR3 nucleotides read TGTGCCAGCAGCTTCCTTCTCGAGCAGTACTTC. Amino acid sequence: CASSFLLEQYF.